This T cell receptor (beta chain) was obtained from a study of OX40 agonist ivuxolimab in advanced cancers. Across the whole study: Two patients with cutaneous melanoma and one with hepatocellular carcinoma, three in total, showed partial responses.

Study-wide results and caveats: Average numbers of expanded clones were greater in CD8+ T cells than in CD4+.

The CDR3 spans 15 residues. Trimming at V came to 4 bases and at J to 5 bases, leaving 9 bases not matched to a gene. The germline V gene has CDR1 SGHDT and CDR2 YYEEEE. Some clones are missing from TCRdb's copy, which holds only in-frame ones; the method was immunoSEQ multiplex PCR. Of 50,000 or so clones listed, roughly 91% are singletons. Concerning this clone: Its cognate antigen is unknown.

Autoimmune disease history or systemic immunosuppression disqualified patients. The sequence came from an adult with an advanced solid tumor such as melanoma, head and neck, liver or kidney cancer. V gene TRBV5-6 combines with J gene TRBJ2-7, with 10 bases matching TRBD1. The sample consisted of CD4+ or CD8+ T cells sorted from blood, taken in a trial of the OX40 agonist ivuxolimab. CDR3 sequence: CASSNVPGQGHEQYF. Written as DNA, the CDR3 is TGTGCCAGCAGCAATGTCCCGGGACAGGGGCACGAGCAGTACTTC.